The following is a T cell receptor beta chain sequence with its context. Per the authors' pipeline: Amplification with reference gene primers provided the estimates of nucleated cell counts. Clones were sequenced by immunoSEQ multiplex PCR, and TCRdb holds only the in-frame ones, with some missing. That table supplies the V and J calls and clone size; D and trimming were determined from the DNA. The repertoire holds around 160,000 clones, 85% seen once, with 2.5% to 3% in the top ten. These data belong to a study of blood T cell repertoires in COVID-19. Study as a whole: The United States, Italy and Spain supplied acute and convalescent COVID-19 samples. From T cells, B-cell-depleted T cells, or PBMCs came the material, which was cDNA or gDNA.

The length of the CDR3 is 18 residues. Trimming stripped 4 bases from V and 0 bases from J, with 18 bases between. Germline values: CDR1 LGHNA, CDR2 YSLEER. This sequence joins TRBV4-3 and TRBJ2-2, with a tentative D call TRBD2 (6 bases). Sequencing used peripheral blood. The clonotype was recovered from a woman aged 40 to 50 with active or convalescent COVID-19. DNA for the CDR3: TGCGCCAGCAGCCGCGTCATCCCGGGACTTACGAACACCGGGGAGCTGTTTTTT. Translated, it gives CASSRVIPGLTNTGELFF.